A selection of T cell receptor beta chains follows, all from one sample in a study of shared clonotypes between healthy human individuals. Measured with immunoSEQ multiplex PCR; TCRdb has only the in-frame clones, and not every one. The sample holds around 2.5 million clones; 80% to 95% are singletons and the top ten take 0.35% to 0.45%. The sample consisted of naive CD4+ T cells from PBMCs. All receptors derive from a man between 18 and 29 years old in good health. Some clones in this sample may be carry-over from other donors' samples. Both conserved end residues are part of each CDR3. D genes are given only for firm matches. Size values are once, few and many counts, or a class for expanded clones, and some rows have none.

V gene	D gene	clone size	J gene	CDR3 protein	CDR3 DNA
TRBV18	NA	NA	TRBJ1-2	CASSPTQGNYGYTF	TGTGCCAGCTCACCTACACAGGGAAACTATGGCTACACCTTC
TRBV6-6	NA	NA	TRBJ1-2	CASSYSTTGNYGYTF	TGTGCCAGCAGTTACTCGACAACAGGGAACTATGGCTACACCTTC
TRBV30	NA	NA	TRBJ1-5	CAWRLGGGQGQPQHF	TGTGCCTGGAGGTTGGGGGGGGGCCAAGGACAGCCCCAGCATTTT
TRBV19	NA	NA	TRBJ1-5	CASSYRQSNQPQHF	TGTGCCAGTAGTTACCGACAGAGCAATCAGCCCCAGCATTTT
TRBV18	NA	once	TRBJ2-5	CASSTGLQETQYF	TGTGCCAGCTCAACAGGGTTGCAAGAGACCCAGTACTTC
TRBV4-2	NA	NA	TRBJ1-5	CASSQGGQGGQPQHF	TGTGCCAGCAGCCAAGGAGGTCAGGGAGGCCAGCCCCAGCATTTT
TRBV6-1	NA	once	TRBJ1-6	CASSAVVANSPLHF	TGTGCCAGCAGTGCGGTCGTGGCCAATTCACCCCTCCACTTT
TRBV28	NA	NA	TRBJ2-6	CATLAGGPPGANVLTF	TGTGCCACCCTCGCAGGAGGGCCTCCTGGGGCCAACGTCCTGACTTTC
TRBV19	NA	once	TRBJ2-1	CASSASGAGGDNEQFF	TGTGCCAGTAGTGCCAGTGGAGCGGGTGGGGACAATGAGCAGTTCTTC
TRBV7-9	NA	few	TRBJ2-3	CASSLVGTDTQYF	TGTGCCAGCAGCTTAGTTGGCACAGATACGCAGTATTTT
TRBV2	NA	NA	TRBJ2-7	CASSELWGAGEQYF	TGTGCCAGCAGTGAATTATGGGGGGCGGGCGAGCAGTACTTC
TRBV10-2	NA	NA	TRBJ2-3	CASSRDSTDTQYF	TGCGCCAGCAGTAGGGACAGCACAGATACGCAGTATTTT
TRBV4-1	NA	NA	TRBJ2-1	CASGYYRDSSNEQFF	TGCGCCAGCGGTTACTACCGGGACTCCTCCAATGAGCAGTTCTTC
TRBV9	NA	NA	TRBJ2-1	CASSGHPLKGSSLFF	TGTGCCAGCAGCGGTCACCCCCTTAAGGGGAGCTCCCTGTTCTTC
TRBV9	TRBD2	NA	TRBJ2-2	CASSVAGTSAGELFF	TGTGCCAGCAGCGTAGCAGGGACTAGCGCCGGGGAGCTGTTTTTT
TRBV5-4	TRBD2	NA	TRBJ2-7	CASSLLAGPGEPYEQYF	TGTGCCAGCAGCCTGCTAGCGGGACCCGGGGAGCCCTACGAGCAGTACTTC
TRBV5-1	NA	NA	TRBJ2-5	CASRVSNQPSETQYF	TGCGCCAGCAGGGTTAGTAATCAACCGTCTGAGACCCAGTACTTC